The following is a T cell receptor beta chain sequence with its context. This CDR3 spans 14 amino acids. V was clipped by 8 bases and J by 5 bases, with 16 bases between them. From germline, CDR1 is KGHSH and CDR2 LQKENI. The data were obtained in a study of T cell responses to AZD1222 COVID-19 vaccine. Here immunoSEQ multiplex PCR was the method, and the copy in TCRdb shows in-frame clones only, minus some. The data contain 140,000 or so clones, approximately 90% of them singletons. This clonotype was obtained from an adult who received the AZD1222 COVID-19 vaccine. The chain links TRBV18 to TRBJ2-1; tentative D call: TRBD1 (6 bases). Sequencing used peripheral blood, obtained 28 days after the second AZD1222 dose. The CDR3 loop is CASLPDRANNEQFF. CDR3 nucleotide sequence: TGTGCCAGCCTACCGGACAGAGCGAACAATGAGCAGTTCTTC.